These T cell receptor beta chains were read from a single sample in a study of vaccination and CD4 T cells after COVID-19. TCRdb ran MiXCR on the PCR reads and lists one entry per CDR3 protein. The sample records 20,000 to 25,000 distinct CDR3 sequences, about 30% being singletons. Their cognate antigens are unknown. Sample: CD4+ T cells from blood, cultured in vitro, taken about 7 months after SARS-CoV-2 vaccination. The receptors were gathered from a human donor who had recovered from COVID-19. CDR3s include the opening cysteine and the closing phenylalanine or tryptophan. D genes are given only for firm matches. Size tells how often a clone was seen (once, few, many) or the class of an expanded clone, and some rows leave it out.

V gene: TRBV1; clone size: NA; CDR3 length: 18; J gene: TRBJ2-3; D gene: NA; CDR3 protein: CTSIPGLAPQDGPDTQYF; CDR3 DNA: TGCACCAGCATCCCGGGACTAGCGCCCCAGGATGGTCCGGATACGCAGTATTTT
V gene: TRBV7-9; clone size: few; CDR3 length: 13; J gene: TRBJ1-1; D gene: NA; CDR3 protein: CASSLGQGTEAFF; CDR3 DNA: TGTGCCAGCAGCTTAGGCCAGGGCACTGAAGCTTTCTTT
V gene: TRBV20-1; clone size: NA; CDR3 length: 15; J gene: TRBJ2-2; D gene: NA; CDR3 protein: CSARPSPRNTGELFF; CDR3 DNA: TGCAGTGCTAGACCTTCTCCGAGGAACACCGGGGAGCTGTTTTTT
V gene: TRBV7-2; clone size: few; CDR3 length: 13; J gene: TRBJ2-3; D gene: NA; CDR3 protein: CASSSPQPDTQYF; CDR3 DNA: TGTGCCAGCAGCTCCCCCCAACCAGATACGCAGTATTTT
V gene: TRBV19; clone size: NA; CDR3 length: 16; J gene: TRBJ1-5; D gene: TRBD1; CDR3 protein: CASSPGDRGQGQPQHF; CDR3 DNA: TGTGCCAGTAGTCCCGGGGACAGGGGGCAGGGTCAGCCCCAGCATTTT
V gene: TRBV28; clone size: few; CDR3 length: 13; J gene: TRBJ2-7; D gene: NA; CDR3 protein: CASSSPVSYEQYF; CDR3 DNA: TGTGCCAGCAGTTCGCCGGTCTCCTACGAGCAGTACTTC
V gene: TRBV19; clone size: NA; CDR3 length: 13; J gene: TRBJ2-1; D gene: TRBD1; CDR3 protein: CATSPRGYNEQFF; CDR3 DNA: TGTGCCACCTCCCCCAGGGGGTACAATGAGCAGTTCTTC
V gene: TRBV20-1; clone size: few; CDR3 length: 14; J gene: TRBJ2-7; D gene: NA; CDR3 protein: CSACTPGYGYEQYF; CDR3 DNA: TGCAGTGCTTGTACCCCAGGGTACGGGTACGAGCAGTACTTC
V gene: TRBV20-1; clone size: NA; CDR3 length: 13; J gene: TRBJ2-3; D gene: NA; CDR3 protein: CSARRGAVDTQYF; CDR3 DNA: TGCAGTGCGCGTCGGGGGGCGGTAGATACGCAGTATTTT
V gene: TRBV6-1; clone size: few; CDR3 length: 13; J gene: TRBJ1-2; D gene: NA; CDR3 protein: CASRTQGLGGYTF; CDR3 DNA: TGTGCCAGCAGAACACAGGGCTTGGGTGGCTACACCTTC
V gene: TRBV29-1; clone size: NA; CDR3 length: 14; J gene: TRBJ1-1; D gene: TRBD1; CDR3 protein: CSVARDRGLSEAFF; CDR3 DNA: TGCAGCGTGGCCCGGGACAGGGGGCTATCTGAAGCTTTCTTT
V gene: TRBV6-1; clone size: NA; CDR3 length: 15; J gene: TRBJ2-6; D gene: NA; CDR3 protein: CASTNGGAGANVLTF; CDR3 DNA: TGTGCCAGCACCAACGGGGGCGCGGGGGCCAACGTCCTGACTTTC
V gene: TRBV7-2; clone size: NA; CDR3 length: 13; J gene: TRBJ1-1; D gene: NA; CDR3 protein: CASSFLNGHEAFF; CDR3 DNA: TGTGCCAGCAGCTTTCTTAACGGACATGAAGCTTTCTTT
V gene: TRBV6-1; clone size: few; CDR3 length: 16; J gene: TRBJ1-2; D gene: TRBD1; CDR3 protein: CASSEARDRGNYGYTF; CDR3 DNA: TGTGCCAGCAGTGAGGCCCGGGACAGGGGTAACTATGGCTACACCTTC
V gene: TRBV11-1; clone size: NA; CDR3 length: 12; J gene: TRBJ1-1; D gene: NA; CDR3 protein: CASSLYLEKAFF; CDR3 DNA: TGTGCCAGCAGCTTATATCTGGAGAAAGCTTTCTTT
V gene: TRBV6-2/TRBV6-3; clone size: NA; CDR3 length: 18; J gene: TRBJ1-1; D gene: NA; CDR3 protein: CASFIGAGVNRAATEAFF; CDR3 DNA: TGTGCCAGCTTCATAGGGGCCGGGGTTAACAGGGCGGCGACTGAAGCTTTCTTT
V gene: TRBV7-2; clone size: NA; CDR3 length: 12; J gene: TRBJ2-5; D gene: NA; CDR3 protein: CASTFERETQYF; CDR3 DNA: TGTGCCAGTACGTTTGAGCGGGAGACCCAGTACTTC
V gene: TRBV5-4; clone size: NA; CDR3 length: 15; J gene: TRBJ2-7; D gene: TRBD1; CDR3 protein: CASSVTGTGNGEQYF; CDR3 DNA: TGTGCCAGCAGCGTTACCGGGACAGGGAACGGCGAGCAGTACTTC
V gene: TRBV24-1; clone size: few; CDR3 length: 13; J gene: TRBJ2-5; D gene: NA; CDR3 protein: CATSAVSQETQYF; CDR3 DNA: TGTGCCACCAGTGCGGTATCCCAAGAGACCCAGTACTTC
V gene: TRBV25-1; clone size: few; CDR3 length: 13; J gene: TRBJ2-3; D gene: NA; CDR3 protein: CASTRFSTDTQYF; CDR3 DNA: TGTGCCAGCACCAGGTTTAGCACAGATACGCAGTATTTT
V gene: TRBV18; clone size: NA; CDR3 length: 16; J gene: TRBJ2-5; D gene: TRBD1; CDR3 protein: CASSPLGTGSAETQYF; CDR3 DNA: TGTGCCAGCTCACCACTCGGGACAGGGTCTGCGGAGACCCAGTACTTC